A selection of T cell receptor beta chains follows, all from one sample in a study of cytomegalovirus exposure and HLA in healthy donors. TCRdb keeps only in-frame clones here, not all; method: immunoSEQ multiplex PCR. This sample has 100,000 to 150,000 clones, with around 80% found just once. The source material was PBMCs. These receptor sequences come from a female donor in good health and CMV-seronegative. CDR3s include the opening cysteine and the closing phenylalanine or tryptophan. A D gene is named only where the DNA matches it firmly.

j_call | v_call | d_call | cdr3_aa
TRBJ2-1 | TRBV11-2 | . | CASSSFAGRSYNEQFF
TRBJ1-1 | TRBV5-1 | . | CASSLRGGSEVEAFF
TRBJ2-1 | TRBV27 | TRBD1 | CASSLTLTGGHEQFF
TRBJ2-7 | TRBV28 | TRBD1 | CASSLSAGGVDEQYF
TRBJ2-1 | TRBV19 | TRBD2 | CASKWTSGSYNEQFF
TRBJ2-3 | TRBV7-3 | TRBD2 | CASSWTSGGTNTQYF
. | TRBV29-1 | . | CSVRGGQSYEQYF
TRBJ1-2 | TRBV19 | . | CASSIDDSNYGYTF
TRBJ1-2 | TRBV5-1 | . | CASSLDGGGYTF
TRBJ2-7 | TRBV19 | . | CASNDFTERQYF
TRBJ2-5 | TRBV5-4 | TRBD1 | CASSSTGAGRETQYF
TRBJ1-5 | TRBV5-8 | . | CASSPELGQPQHF
TRBJ2-7 | TRBV6-4 | TRBD1 | CASRQGPGPYEQYF
TRBJ2-5 | TRBV9 | TRBD1 | CASSAGTGTLETQYF
TRBJ1-1 | TRBV9 | . | CASSKRGLGEAFF
TRBJ2-2 | TRBV2 | TRBD2 | CASSLAGGNTGELFF
TRBJ1-5 | TRBV27 | TRBD1 | CARSLSGQGARYNQPQHF
TRBJ2-7 | TRBV28 | TRBD2 | CASSQRSAGASYEQYF
TRBJ2-7 | TRBV2 | . | CASSEARSSYEQYF
TRBJ1-2 | TRBV7-8 | . | CASSLGTGSGYTF
TRBJ1-5 | TRBV28 | . | CASFQGNRPQHF
TRBJ1-5 | TRBV6-6 | . | CASKGVENQPQHF
TRBJ2-5 | TRBV7-2 | . | CASSLGSPESQYF
TRBJ1-5 | TRBV21-1 | . | CASSKRRSPPSNQPQHF
TRBJ2-3 | TRBV6-4 | TRBD2 | CASSDAGGPDTQYF
TRBJ2-7 | TRBV27 | . | CASTRGFSYEQYF
TRBJ1-4 | TRBV5-6 | . | CASSFYKTGGEKLFF
TRBJ1-2 | TRBV27 | . | CASSFGPGYYGYTF
TRBJ1-2 | TRBV6-5 | . | CASSHRSGGYTF
TRBJ1-3 | TRBV7-2 | TRBD1 | CASSARTGTFASGNTIYF
TRBJ2-7 | TRBV4-1 | TRBD2 | CASSQSLAGEWYEQYF
TRBJ1-2 | TRBV19 | . | CASSYDPRGYGYTF
TRBJ2-7 | TRBV28 | TRBD1 | CASSEGQGYEQYF
TRBJ1-2 | TRBV27 | . | CASSLWGEEILYNYGYTF
TRBJ1-5 | TRBV7-3 | . | CASSLGTPEGQPQHF